These 15 T cell receptor beta chains share one sample of origin, sequenced in a study of blood T cell repertoires in COVID-19. Profiled with immunoSEQ multiplex PCR; TCRdb holds only in-frame clones, not every one. The table shows some 200,000 clones, with around 82% occurring only once. The sequenced sample was peripheral blood. These receptors came from a woman aged 30 to 39 who had recovered from COVID-19.

V is TRBV6-1 and J is TRBJ1-5; no reliable D call. This CDR3 is 16 amino acids long. Germline CDR1 reads MNHNS; CDR2 reads SASEGT. V lost 2 bases and J 1 base, leaving 12 bases between the germline ends. CDR3 nucleotide sequence: TGTGCCAGCAGTGAAATGGGGAGCGGGAGCAATCAGCCCCAGCATTTT. Its translation is CASSEMGSGSNQPQHF.

J is TRBJ2-7 and V is TRBV9; D not resolved. The CDR3 length is 14 residues. The V gene's germline CDR1 is SGDLS and CDR2 YYNGEE. The V and J ends lost 4 bases and 0 bases respectively, with 11 bases between them. This CDR3 reads CASSPTPLSYEQYF. The CDR3 region has the DNA TGTGCCAGCAGCCCTACCCCTCTCTCCTACGAGCAGTACTTC. The full variable domain, rest sourced from reference TRBV9 and TRBJ2-7, is DSGVTQTPKHLITATGQRVTLRCSPRSGDLSVYWYQQSLDQGLQFLIQYYNGEERAKGNILERFSAQQFPDLHSELNLSSLELGDSALYFCASSPTPLSYEQYFGPGTRLTVT.

The J gene is TRBJ2-1, the V gene TRBV6-5; weak D call: TRBD2 (5 bases). This CDR3 has 13 amino acids. V lost 7 bases and J 3 bases, leaving 10 bases between the germline ends. The germline CDR1 and CDR2 sequences are MNHEY and SVGAGI. CDR3 protein: CASTPRGYNEQFF. DNA for the CDR3: TGTGCCAGCACCCCACGGGGCTACAATGAGCAGTTCTTC.

The V call is TRBV7-3, the J call TRBJ2-1, with D uncertain. V was trimmed by 3 bases and J by 5 bases, leaving 11 bases between them. The CDR3 sequence is 14 residues long. Germline CDR1 reads SGHTA; CDR2 reads FQGTGA. The CDR3 sequence: CASSFSKAHNEQFF. The CDR3 region has the DNA TGTGCCAGCAGCTTTAGTAAAGCCCACAATGAGCAGTTCTTC. Supplemented by reference TRBV7-3 and TRBJ2-1, the full variable domain reads GAGVSQTPSNKVTEKGKYVELRCDPISGHTALYWYRQSLGQGPEFLIYFQGTGAADDSGLPNDRFFAVRPEGSVSTLKIQRTERGDSAVYLCASSFSKAHNEQFFGPGTRLTVL.

The gene calls are TRBV27 and TRBJ1-1; 11 nucleotides agree with TRBD1. Germline lookup yields CDR1 MNHEY and CDR2 SMNVEV (reference sequence). The CDR3 spans 16 residues. Trimming cost V 5 bases and J 2 bases; bases outside gene matches: 7. The CDR3 DNA follows: TGTGCCAGCAGTCGCGGACAGGGGGCGCTTAACACTGAAGCTTTCTTT. This translates into CASSRGQGALNTEAFF.

The rearrangement uses TRBV4-2 and TRBJ2-3, with 13 positions matching TRBD2. V shed 0 bases and J 0 bases; nucleotides not matched to a gene: 3. The CDR3 loop spans 18 amino acids. Germline assignment: CDR1 LGHNA and CDR2 YNFKEQ. This CDR3 is CASSQELAGGLSTDTQYF. CDR3 coding DNA: TGTGCCAGCAGCCAAGAACTAGCGGGAGGGTTGAGCACAGATACGCAGTATTTT.

This clone turned up a few times. This chain joins TRBV5-4 and TRBJ1-2, with D tentatively TRBD1 (6 bases). The CDR3 is made up of 15 amino acids. CDR1 is SGHNT, CDR2 YYREEE, per germline (reference sequence). V was clipped by 0 bases and J by 4 bases, with 13 bases between them. In DNA form, the CDR3 reads TGTGCCAGCAGCTTGGCCAGGACAGCGCTCTATGGCTACACCTTC. Protein: CASSLARTALYGYTF.

The chain recombines TRBV11-2 with TRBJ2-1; weak D call: TRBD2 (6 bases). Trimming cost V 1 base and J 5 bases, with 6 bases left between them. The CDR3 has 13 amino acids. Germline values: CDR1 SGHAT, CDR2 FQNNGV. CDR3 sequence: CASSLGGDNEQFF. The CDR3 DNA sequence: TGTGCCAGCAGCTTAGGGGGGGACAATGAGCAGTTCTTC.

The chain joins TRBV9 to TRBJ1-6; no reliable D call. V lost 0 bases to trimming and J lost 6 bases, with 4 bases between them. CDR1 is SGDLS, CDR2 YYNGEE, per germline. This CDR3 region has 13 residues. As DNA, the CDR3 is TGTGCCAGCAGCGTAGACAGTAATTCACCCCTCCACTTT. It yields the protein CASSVDSNSPLHF.

The chain couples TRBV19 to TRBJ2-3, with D possibly matching TRBD1 (7 bases). Germline CDR1 reads LNHDA; CDR2 reads SQIVND (reference sequence). V dropped 5 bases and J dropped 3 bases, with 15 bases sitting between them. The CDR3 runs 15 residues. CDR3 residues: CASSGGTVSTDTQYF. CDR3 DNA sequence: TGTGCCAGTAGTGGGGGGACAGTCAGTACAGATACGCAGTATTTT. Full variable domain (outside the CDR3, taken from reference TRBV19 and TRBJ2-3): DGGITQSPKYLFRKEGQNVTLSCEQNLNHDAMYWYRQDPGQGLRLIYYSQIVNDFQKGDIAEGYSVSREKKESFPLTVTSAQKNPTAFYLCASSGGTVSTDTQYFGPGTRLTVL.

This clone has only one observation. The V call is TRBV30, the J call TRBJ2-5; D unclear. The CDR3 consists of 15 residues. From germline, CDR1 is GTSNPN and CDR2 SVGIG (reference sequence). Between the trimmed V and J ends, which lost 6 bases and 5 bases, there was a span of 22 bases. CDR3 region: CACHGSQAVWETQYF. DNA of the CDR3: TGTGCCTGCCACGGAAGCCAGGCAGTCTGGGAGACCCAGTACTTC. Combining the CDR3 with reference TRBV30 and TRBJ2-5 gives the whole variable domain SQTIHQWPATLVQPVGSPLSLECTVEGTSNPNLYWYRQAAGRGLQLLFYSVGIGQISSEVPQNLSASRPQDRQFILSSKKLLLSDSGFYLCACHGSQAVWETQYFGPGTRLLVL.

This clone was seen only once. The J gene is TRBJ1-1, the V gene TRBV11-2, with 7 bases matching TRBD1. The length of the CDR3 is 18 residues. J gave up 0 bases and V 5 bases, and 15 bases lay outside the gene matches. The V gene's germline CDR1 is SGHAT and CDR2 FQNNGV. The CDR3 DNA reads as TGTGCCAGCAGCAACCGATACCTCTGGACAGGAATGAACACTGAAGCTTTCTTT. Translation gives CASSNRYLWTGMNTEAFF.

The rearrangement links TRBV3-1 (or the pseudogene TRBV3-2) to TRBJ1-2; weak D call: TRBD1 (5 bases). The CDR3 totals 14 residues. Germline lookup yields CDR1 LGHDT and CDR2 YNNKEL (reference sequence). V dropped 4 bases and J dropped 2 bases, with 11 bases sitting between them. CDR3 DNA: TGTGCCAGCAGCCCCACCAGGGTGAACTATGGCTACACCTTC. Translation gives CASSPTRVNYGYTF.

This chain links TRBV7-3 with TRBJ2-3; no reliable D call. Germline lookup yields CDR1 SGHTA and CDR2 FQGTGA. Trimming took off 0 bases at V and 0 bases at J, with 4 bases between the two ends. The CDR3 sequence is 14 residues long. The CDR3 sequence: CASSLTPSTDTQYF. The CDR3 nucleotides are TGTGCCAGCAGCTTAACCCCTAGCACAGATACGCAGTATTTT.

This clone was picked up one time. This chain links TRBV6-5 with TRBJ2-7, with TRBD2 as a possible D gene (6 bases). CDR3 length: 13 amino acids. Between the trimmed V and J ends, which lost 7 bases and 4 bases, there was a span of 14 bases. Germline V lookup: CDR1 MNHEY, CDR2 SVGAGI. CDR3 protein: CASTQTRGYEQYF. The CDR3 DNA is TGTGCCAGCACCCAAACTCGGGGGTACGAGCAGTACTTC.